Following are 11 T cell receptor beta chains from one sample sequenced in a study of blood T cell repertoires in COVID-19. Only in-frame clones appear in the TCRdb table, and some are missing; sequencing was by immunoSEQ multiplex PCR. The top ten clones hold more than 9% of a sample with 200,000 to 250,000 clones, about nine tenths of them seen once. The sequenced sample was peripheral blood. The receptors were sampled from a man aged 45-65 years with COVID-19, enrolled during active disease.

The chain is built from TRBV30 and TRBJ1-5; perhaps TRBD1 as D (5 bases). The germline V gene has CDR1 GTSNPN and CDR2 SVGIG (reference sequence). CDR3 size: 13 residues. The germline V and J ends were trimmed by 2 bases and 7 bases, with 12 bases remaining between them. The CDR3: CAWSHGGDQPQHF. The CDR3 nucleotides are TGTGCCTGGAGTCATGGGGGGGACCAGCCCCAGCATTTT.

The chain joins TRBV30 to TRBJ1-6, with D tentatively TRBD1 (6 bases). V was shortened by 2 bases and J by 9 bases, with 14 bases between the two germline ends. Per germline, CDR1 GTSNPN and CDR2 SVGIG (reference sequence). The CDR3 has 14 residues. The CDR3 loop reads CAWSITGSSSPLHF. The CDR3 nucleotides read TGTGCCTGGAGTATTACAGGGAGTTCTTCACCCCTCCACTTT.

CDR3 coding DNA: TGTGCCAGCAGAAACACCTTTCAGGGTTTTGGAGAGACCCAGTACTTC. Its translation is CASRNTFQGFGETQYF. The rearrangement links TRBV28 to TRBJ2-5, with D tentatively TRBD1 (5 bases). The ends were cut back, 6 bases at V and 4 bases at J, with 21 bases in the middle. The CDR3 contains 16 residues. Germline assignment: CDR1 MDHEN and CDR2 SYDVKM.

This sequence joins TRBV24-1 and TRBJ1-2; D uncertain. The germline CDR1 and CDR2 sequences are KGHDR and SFDVKD. The CDR3 runs 14 residues. V lost 1 base and J lost 0, with 5 bases in between. The CDR3 is CATSDLQANYGYTF. CDR3 nucleotides: TGTGCCACCAGTGATTTACAAGCTAACTATGGCTACACCTTC.

The rearrangement links TRBV27 to TRBJ1-1; possibly TRBD1 for D (5 bases). V shed 2 bases and J shed 1 base, with 14 bases lying between them. This CDR3 has 16 residues. The germline CDR1 and CDR2 sequences are MNHEY and SMNVEV (reference sequence). CDR3 region: CASSLRLSGANTEAFF. Here the CDR3 DNA reads TGTGCCAGCAGTTTAAGGCTCAGCGGGGCGAACACTGAAGCTTTCTTT.

Concerning this clone: Other DNA sequences from this sample encode an identical CDR3 as well. The rearrangement joins TRBV7-9 to TRBJ1-2, with D perhaps matching TRBD1 (6 bases). This CDR3 comprises 12 residues. Trimming pared 4 bases from V and 8 bases from J, leaving 11 bases between. CDR1 is SEHNR and CDR2 is FQNEAQ in the germline V gene (reference sequence). The DNA for the CDR3 is TGTGCCAGCAGCTCCACAGGGCGCGGCTACACCTTC. Its translation: CASSSTGRGYTF.

The count of this clone is one. This sequence joins TRBV28 and TRBJ1-5, with 8 bases fitting TRBD1. This CDR3 has 15 amino acids. J lost 6 bases, V lost 4 bases, and 8 bases had no gene match. Germline V gene lookup returns CDR1 MDHEN and CDR2 SYDVKM. In DNA form, the CDR3 reads TGTGCCAGCAGTTCCGGACAGGGAGTAGGTCAGCCCCAGCATTTT. Translation: CASSSGQGVGQPQHF. Variable domain in full (rest from reference TRBV28 and TRBJ1-5): DVKVTQSSRYLVKRTGEKVFLECVQDMDHENMFWYRQDPGLGLRLIYFSYDVKMKEKGDIPEGYSVSREKKERFSLILESASTNQTSMYLCASSSGQGVGQPQHFGDGTRLSIL.

This clone was counted many times. The J gene is TRBJ2-7, the V gene TRBV15, with a weak D call TRBD2 (5 bases). The V gene lost 0 bases and the J gene lost 0 bases, with 12 bases spanning the gap. The germline V gene encodes CDR1 LNHNV and CDR2 YYDKDF (reference sequence). CDR3 length equals 16 residues. CDR3 region: CATSRDYRTPSYEQYF. CDR3 DNA sequence: TGTGCCACCAGCAGAGATTATCGGACTCCCTCCTACGAGCAGTACTTC.

This chain connects TRBV7-9 to TRBJ2-3; D is unclear. Germline values: CDR1 SEHNR, CDR2 FQNEAQ (reference sequence). V was trimmed by 1 base and J by 2 bases, leaving 13 bases between them. This CDR3 is 16 amino acids long. CDR3 bases: TGTGCCAGCAGCTTAGACGTGAGTGGGCCCACAGATACGCAGTATTTT. Translating it yields CASSLDVSGPTDTQYF.

The chain carries TRBV3-1 (or the pseudogene TRBV3-2) and TRBJ2-5, with 13 positions matching TRBD2. V was clipped by 5 bases and J by 4 bases; unmatched bases: 4. The germline V gene encodes CDR1 LGHDT and CDR2 YNNKEL (reference sequence). This CDR3 comprises 15 residues. The CDR3 nucleotides read TGTGCCAGCAGCTTACTAGCGGGGGGGCCAGAGACCCAGTACTTC. The encoded protein is CASSLLAGGPETQYF.

The V and J genes are TRBV5-4 and TRBJ2-4; 10 bases are a match to TRBD1. Germline trimming cut 2 bases from V and 0 bases from J; bases unmatched to any gene: 14. CDR1 and CDR2 from the germline V gene are SGHNT and YYREEE (reference sequence). This CDR3 is 20 amino acids long. The CDR3 bases are TGTGCCAGCAGCTTCCGGGACAGGGGTTTCTCCCCTCTAGCCAAAAACATTCAGTACTTC. As protein: CASSFRDRGFSPLAKNIQYF.